The TCR beta chain described here comes from a study of blood T cell repertoires in COVID-19 (TCRdb year 2020). About the investigation overall: Collaborator samples came from the United States, Italy and Spain and covered acute and convalescent phases of COVID-19. The material from the prospective study consisted of cDNA or gDNA derived from T cells, B-cell-depleted T cells, or PBMCs. Subjects who had been exposed to COVID-19, were actively infected with it, or had recovered from it provided the deeply sampled blood TCRbeta repertoires that made up the dataset. A freely available public database, intended as a resource for researchers studying the immune response to SARS-CoV-2, is where the repertoires were released. Samples were obtained from the ongoing ImmuneRACE study (first 160 participants) and from 1,254 subjects provided by 6 global collaborators. Sample metadata almost always included a de-identified subject ID, COVID-19 status, age in years and sex. Where available, HLA class I and class II types were taken from metadata supplied by the sample provider and were not determined by assay-based typing. General findings and caveats noted by the study authors: Clinical and demographic metadata were provided uncurated, with the amount varying by source and participant.

Comment on this clone: Its antigen remains unidentified. No much larger clone exists at a distance of one base, and base qualities are not known.

The CDR3 runs 16 amino acids, cysteine and phenylalanine included. The read is trimmed to its CDR3 DNA, 48 bases read in frame from base 1. From a lookup of the germline V gene, CDR1 and CDR2 are SGDLS and YYNGEE. V has 0 bases trimmed and J has 1 base trimmed; junction bases matching no gene number 3. Participants in the prospective study were enrolled through a virtual design, were aged 18 to 89 years, and lived in 24 United States geographic areas. To assign participants to cohorts, the prospective study relied on clinical history that participants themselves reported in a screening survey and a study questionnaire. Each participant in the prospective study had whole blood, serum and a nasopharyngeal or oropharyngeal swab collected by mobile phlebotomists. Additional blood draws and questionnaires over an approximately two-month period could optionally be provided by prospective study participants. Before DNA extraction, prospective study blood samples were shipped either frozen or at room temperature.

TCRbeta CDR3 regions were amplified from genomic DNA by means of the immunoSEQ Assay, a bias-controlled multiplex PCR. The paper's data handling went like this. Within the assay, amplification of reference gene primers was used to estimate how many nucleated cells each sample contained. Sequence reads were collapsed and filtered to measure the absolute abundance of every unique TCRbeta CDR3 rearrangement. For each sample, productive Simpson clonality was calculated by taking the square root of Simpson's diversity index across productive rearrangements. Not all clones reach the TCRdb copy of this immuneACCESS table, which keeps in-frame sequences only. Checked studies attribute under half of the gap to unresolved V genes and leave the rest unexplained. The DNA was the basis for D and trimming; V, J and clone size are from that table. The sample table holds 200,000 or so clones, of which 86% were seen once. The ten largest clones capture around 3.5% of the sample.

This clonotype was obtained from a woman aged 40 to 50 with acute COVID-19. Recombination connected TRBV9 to TRBJ2-7, with 11 bases aligning to TRBD1. The sequenced sample consisted of PBMCs or T cells enriched from blood (not recorded which). CDR3 sequence: CASSVEGTGGSYEQYF. Here is the DNA: TGTGCCAGCAGCGTAGAAGGGACAGGGGGTTCCTACGAGCAGTACTTC.